Below, one TCR beta chain is given with its context. The ends were cut back, 5 bases at V and 2 bases at J, with 12 bases in the middle. This CDR3 spans 14 amino acids. Germline CDR1 is SEHNR and CDR2 is FQNEAQ (reference sequence). The table came from immunoSEQ multiplex PCR; TCRdb's copy has only in-frame clones and leaves some out. The sample contains 110,000 or so clones, 75% to 90% of which appear only once. The sample is drawn from a study of blood T cell repertoires in COVID-19. The source of this sequence is a woman aged 55-69 years with COVID-19, enrolled during active disease. Sample: peripheral blood. V is TRBV7-9 and J is TRBJ1-2, with D possibly being TRBD1 (6 bases). This CDR3 reads CASSPVGGNYGYTF. The DNA of the CDR3 is TGTGCCAGCAGCCCCGTAGGGGGAAACTATGGCTACACCTTC.